These 31 T cell receptor beta chains came from one sample sequenced in a study of human T cells and chemical hapten exposure. A single record per CDR3 protein comes from TCRdb applying MiXCR to the RACE reads. The table has about 140,000 distinct CDR3 sequences, about an eighth seen once. Time point in this sample: patch test 2, 6 weeks after DPC sensitization. The treatment: therapeutic diphenylcyclopropenone sensitization with weekly scalp DPC. This material consisted of whole blood, taken in connection with sensitization to the hapten diphenylcyclopropenone (DPC). These receptors were taken from a woman aged 50 to 65 with alopecia areata. Some clones in this sample may be carry-over from other donors' samples.

CDR3: CATSDPGQADQETQYF. CDR3 nucleotides: TGTGCCACCAGTGATCCTGGACAGGCGGACCAAGAGACCCAGTACTTC. This chain uses TRBV24-1 with TRBJ2-5; TRBD1 agrees at 7 bases. Germline values: CDR1 KGHDR, CDR2 SFDVKD. This CDR3 has 16 amino acids. V shed 3 bases and J 0 bases; nucleotides not matched to a gene: 6.

This clonotype was picked up many times. This chain connects TRBV6-2 or TRBV6-3 to TRBJ2-7, with TRBD2 matching 8 bases. The CDR3 extends over 16 amino acids. The V segment lost 5 bases and the J segment 0 bases; nucleotides outside the gene matches: 9. From germline, CDR1 is MNHEY and CDR2 SVGEGT. The CDR3 here is CASSTGREARSYEQYF. CDR3 in DNA: TGTGCCAGCAGTACCGGGCGGGAGGCCCGCTCCTACGAGCAGTACTTC.

In its sample, this clonotype was seen a few times. The chain has TRBV6-2 or TRBV6-3 and TRBJ2-2, with D unclear. The CDR3 is 15 amino acids. With 6 bases removed from V and 0 bases from J, the gap between germline ends came to 11 bases. Germline V gene sequence: CDR1 MNHEY, CDR2 SVGEGT. This chain's CDR3 is CASRLTFANTGELFF. The CDR3 coding sequence is TGTGCCAGCAGGTTAACATTCGCGAACACCGGGGAGCTGTTTTTT.

This clonotype was counted a few times. This chain uses TRBV29-1 with TRBJ2-5; D gene unclear. The CDR3 has 11 amino acids. Looked up from germline, CDR1 is SQVTM and CDR2 is ANQGSEA. With 4 bases removed from V and 8 bases from J, the gap between germline ends came to 11 bases. CDR3 protein: CSVGDVGTQYF. The CDR3 bases are TGCAGCGTTGGAGACGTGGGTACCCAGTACTTC. Supplemented by reference TRBV29-1 and TRBJ2-5, the full variable domain reads SAVISQKPSRDICQRGTSLTIQCQVDSQVTMMFWYRQQPGQSLTLIATANQGSEATYESGFVIDKFPISRPNLTFSTLTVSNMSPEDSSIYLCSVGDVGTQYFGPGTRLLVL.

The chain employs TRBV20-1 and TRBJ2-7; 10 positions match TRBD2. Germline V lookup: CDR1 DFQATT, CDR2 SNEGSKA (reference sequence). V was clipped by 1 base and J by 6 bases; unmatched bases: 6. The CDR3 totals 14 residues. The CDR3 protein is CSARGGIAGGEQYF. The CDR3 region has the DNA TGCAGTGCTAGAGGAGGGATAGCGGGAGGCGAGCAGTACTTC.

This clonotype has more than one count but fewer than ten. The rearrangement links TRBV7-8 to TRBJ1-1; D gene unclear. The CDR3 length is 13 residues. Germline CDR1 reads SGHVS; CDR2 reads FQNEAQ. Between the trimmed V and J ends, which lost 6 bases and 2 bases, there was a span of 10 bases. The chain's CDR3 is CASSVDFNTEAFF. CDR3 sequence (DNA): TGTGCCAGCAGTGTCGACTTTAACACTGAAGCTTTCTTT.

The J gene is TRBJ2-5, the V gene TRBV11-2; 13 bases agree with TRBD2. The CDR3 contains 16 residues. The ends lost 4 bases at V and 4 bases at J; junction bases unmatched: 6. The V gene's germline CDR1 is SGHAT and CDR2 FQNNGV. The CDR3 region is CASSSRTSGRSETQYF. The CDR3 DNA is TGTGCCAGCAGCTCTCGGACTAGCGGGAGATCAGAGACCCAGTACTTC.

This clonotype was detected a few times. The chain carries TRBV5-4 and TRBJ2-2; TRBD1 matches 7 bases. Germline V gene sequence: CDR1 SGHNT, CDR2 YYREEE (reference sequence). Trimming removed 4 bases from V and 4 bases from J; junction bases left unmatched: 10. The CDR3 is 16 residues long. CDR3 protein: CASSPLQGLGTGELFF. The CDR3 DNA follows: TGTGCCAGCAGCCCGCTACAGGGGTTGGGCACCGGGGAGCTGTTTTTT.

The table lists this clonotype with a few counts. J is TRBJ1-2 and V is TRBV20-1; D call uncertain. The CDR3 length is 14 residues. Germline V gene data show CDR1 as DFQATT and CDR2 as SNEGSKA (reference sequence). V was clipped by 0 bases and J by 6 bases, with 14 bases between them. CDR3 loop: CSARDPVKGHGYTF. The CDR3, as DNA: TGCAGTGCTAGAGATCCGGTAAAGGGCCATGGCTACACCTTC.

This clonotype has more than one count but fewer than ten. The V gene is TRBV25-1, the J gene TRBJ2-7; 13 nucleotides match TRBD2. J lost 1 base, V lost 3 bases, and 3 bases had no gene match. The CDR3 has 16 amino acids. CDR1 is MGHDK and CDR2 is SYGVNS in the germline V gene. In DNA, the CDR3 is TGTGCCAGCAGTGAGACGACTAGCGGGAGGTCCTACGAGCAGTACTTC. This sequence encodes CASSETTSGRSYEQYF.

This chain joins TRBV24-1 and TRBJ2-2, with 10 bases lining up with TRBD1. Germline CDR1 reads KGHDR; CDR2 reads SFDVKD. This CDR3 region has 18 residues. Trimming at V came to 5 bases and at J to 3 bases, leaving 11 bases not matched to a gene. The CDR3 sequence: CATSAPRGDRGYTGELFF. CDR3 coding DNA: TGTGCCACCAGTGCCCCGAGGGGGGACAGGGGTTACACCGGGGAGCTGTTTTTT.

The chain carries TRBV2 and TRBJ1-1; D is possibly TRBD1 (6 bases). Deletions cut 6 bases from V and 7 bases from J, with 21 bases between. Germline CDR1 SNHLY, CDR2 FYNNEI. The CDR3 contains 15 residues. The chain's CDR3 is CASRTQGLLVGEAFF. CDR3 coding DNA: TGTGCCAGCAGGACACAGGGTTTGCTTGTCGGTGAAGCTTTCTTT.

In its sample, this clonotype was seen many times. This chain links TRBV5-1 with TRBJ1-5, with D uncertain. The CDR3 contains 13 residues. CDR1 and CDR2 (germline): SGHRS, YFSETQ. Trimming removed 0 bases at V and 4 bases at J, with 5 bases between. In nucleotides, the CDR3 is TGCGCCAGCAGCTTGGCCCAGAATCAGCCCCAGCATTTT. Translation: CASSLAQNQPQHF. The whole variable domain, remainder taken from reference TRBV5-1 and TRBJ1-5, is KAGVTQTPRYLIKTRGQQVTLSCSPISGHRSVSWYQQTPGQGLQFLFEYFSETQRNKGNFPGRFSGRQFSNSRSEMNVSTLELGDSALYLCASSLAQNQPQHFGDGTRLSIL.

The chain combines TRBV13 with TRBJ2-4, with D unresolved. V was trimmed by 0 bases and J by 6 bases, leaving 15 bases between them. Germline V CDR1 and CDR2: PRHDT, FYEKMQ (reference sequence). The CDR3 sequence is 16 residues long. This CDR3 is CASSLGPGLPRNIQYF. The CDR3 bases are TGTGCCAGCAGCTTAGGTCCCGGGCTACCACGAAACATTCAGTACTTC.

DNA for the CDR3: TGTGCCAGCAGTGAATGGAGGGCCCCATACGAGCAGTACTTC. Amino acids: CASSEWRAPYEQYF. The rearrangement joins TRBV6-1 to TRBJ2-7; maybe TRBD2 (6 bases). V was pared by 2 bases and J by 4 bases, with 12 bases between. This CDR3 spans 14 amino acids. Germline loops: CDR1 MNHNS, CDR2 SASEGT.

This clonotype was counted between two and nine times. V gene TRBV30 combines with J gene TRBJ1-3; D is possibly TRBD1 (5 bases). Germline lookup yields CDR1 GTSNPN and CDR2 SVGIG (reference sequence). V lost 3 bases and J lost 0, with 15 bases in between. This CDR3 has 16 amino acids. The CDR3 sequence: CAWSRVGLGSGNTIYF. The CDR3 region has the DNA TGTGCCTGGAGCCGTGTGGGACTCGGCTCTGGAAACACCATATATTTT.

The chain recombines TRBV29-1 with TRBJ1-5, with 8 bases aligning to TRBD1. Germline assignment: CDR1 SQVTM and CDR2 ANQGSEA. The CDR3 is made up of 15 amino acids. V lost 6 bases to trimming and J lost 3 bases; unmatched junction nucleotides: 10. CDR3 loop: CSVLPGQGPNQPQHF. The CDR3 DNA sequence: TGCAGCGTCCTCCCCGGACAGGGTCCCAATCAGCCCCAGCATTTT.

At least ten counts were recorded for this clonotype. One end of the junction is discordant with germline, which a read error may explain. The V gene is TRBV20-1, the J gene TRBJ2-1; 10 bases fit TRBD2. The CDR3 extends over 16 amino acids. CDR1 and CDR2 (germline): DFQATT, SNEGSKA (reference sequence). The DNA of the CDR3 is TGCAGTGCGAGAGCCCCGGGACTAGCGATTTACAATGAGCAGTTCTTC. It specifies CSARAPGLAIYNEQFF.

The genes are TRBV30 and TRBJ2-2; no definite D call. This CDR3 has 14 amino acids. Germline V CDR1 and CDR2: GTSNPN, SVGIG (reference sequence). V was cut by 0 bases and J by 2 bases, with 7 bases left in between. CDR3 protein: CAWSVFLNTGELFF. CDR3 sequence (DNA): TGTGCCTGGAGTGTGTTCCTAAACACCGGGGAGCTGTTTTTT.

There are a few counts of this clonotype. V is TRBV10-3 and J is TRBJ2-7; 8 bases line up with TRBD2. The CDR3 spans 14 residues. The J segment lost 5 bases and the V segment lost 4 bases, leaving 7 bases of the junction unmatched. CDR1 and CDR2 from the germline V gene are ENHRY and SYGVKD. The CDR3 DNA reads TGTGCCATCAGTGTCGGGACTAGGGGCGACGAGCAGTACTTC. This gives the protein CAISVGTRGDEQYF.

This clonotype was recorded many times. J is TRBJ2-7 and V is TRBV20-1, with D perhaps TRBD1 (5 bases). Germline CDR1 is DFQATT and CDR2 is SNEGSKA (reference sequence). V lost 6 bases to trimming and J lost 0 bases, with 15 bases between them. This CDR3 is 14 amino acids long. CDR3 loop: CSAGVRRSSYEQYF. The CDR3 region has the DNA TGCAGTGCAGGGGTACGCCGGAGCTCCTACGAGCAGTACTTC.

The chain uses TRBV7-2 and TRBJ2-7; 10 bases match TRBD1. This CDR3 contains 15 residues. From germline, CDR1 is SGHTA and CDR2 FQGNSA. V lost 3 bases, J lost 2 bases, and 4 bases stayed unmatched. In DNA, the CDR3 is TGTGCCAGCAGCTTTGGGACAGGGGTCGCCTACGAGCAGTACTTC. The encoded protein is CASSFGTGVAYEQYF.

A few counts support this clonotype. V gene TRBV7-8 combines with J gene TRBJ2-3, with D perhaps matching TRBD2 (6 bases). This CDR3 has 12 amino acids. Trimming shortened V by 1 base and J by 11 bases, and 10 bases separated the two germline ends. Germline V gene sequence: CDR1 SGHVS, CDR2 FQNEAQ. CDR3 amino acids: CASSLVVAEQYF. CDR3 DNA sequence: TGTGCCAGCAGCTTAGTCGTAGCGGAGCAGTATTTT. The variable domain in full, with the rest retrieved from reference TRBV7-8 and TRBJ2-3, is GAGVSQSPRYKVAKRGQDVALRCDPISGHVSLFWYQQALGQGPEFLTYFQNEAQLDKSGLPSDRFFAERPEGSVSTLKIQRTQQEDSAVYLCASSLVVAEQYFGPGTRLTVL.

The chain joins TRBV6-5 to TRBJ1-2, with TRBD1 identical over 9 bases. Germline V gene data show CDR1 as MNHEY and CDR2 as SVGAGI. The length of the CDR3 is 15 residues. With V trimmed by 0 bases and J by 8 bases, 7 bases remained unmatched. CDR3 DNA sequence: TGTGCCAGCAGTTACTCGAAGGGACAGGGCTGGGGCTACACCTTC. It specifies CASSYSKGQGWGYTF.

This clonotype was recorded a few times. The CDR3 is CASSDGTSGFTDTQYF. In DNA form, the CDR3 reads TGTGCCAGCAGCGACGGGACTAGCGGTTTCACAGATACGCAGTATTTT. This chain joins TRBV21-1 and TRBJ2-3; the DNA was not compared with TRBD2, the D call given in the table. TRBV21-1 is reported as a pseudogene. The CDR3 is 16 amino acids.

This clonotype showed up many times. This chain joins TRBV29-1 and TRBJ2-2; D possibly corresponds to TRBD1 (5 bases). V was cut by 5 bases and J by 7 bases, with 17 bases left in between. Germline loops: CDR1 SQVTM, CDR2 ANQGSEA. The CDR3 extends over 14 amino acids. CDR3 coding DNA: TGCAGCGTTTACGGCTCCTACCAGGGCGGGGAGCTGTTTTTT. Translating gives CSVYGSYQGGELFF.

This clonotype was seen once. The chain has TRBV30 and TRBJ1-6; the D gene is possibly TRBD1 (5 bases). The CDR3 covers 12 residues. The V end lost 5 bases, the J end lost 5 bases, and 7 bases lay between the germline ends. Germline values: CDR1 GTSNPN, CDR2 SVGIG (reference sequence). The CDR3 reads CAWGADNSPLHF. In DNA form, the CDR3 reads TGTGCCTGGGGGGCCGATAATTCACCCCTCCACTTT.

This chain uses TRBV19 with TRBJ2-1; D is unresolved. Trimming stripped 3 bases from V and 5 bases from J, with 8 bases between. The CDR3 covers 13 residues. CDR1 is LNHDA, CDR2 SQIVND, per germline (reference sequence). In DNA form, the CDR3 reads TGTGCCAGTAGTATCGGCTGGGACAATGAGCAGTTCTTC. Encoded protein: CASSIGWDNEQFF.

The rearrangement links TRBV6-2 or TRBV6-3 to TRBJ1-1; D remains ambiguous. Per germline, CDR1 MNHEY and CDR2 SVGEGT. This CDR3 is built from 12 residues. V was pared by 5 bases and J by 4 bases, with 8 bases between. The DNA for the CDR3 is TGTGCCAGCAGTCGACACGGCACTGAAGCTTTCTTT. Translating it yields CASSRHGTEAFF.

The chain combines TRBV5-1 with TRBJ1-1; D may be TRBD1 (6 bases). CDR3 size: 15 residues. Trimming took off 0 bases at V and 5 bases at J, with 14 bases between the two ends. Germline CDR1 and CDR2: SGHRS and YFSETQ. For the CDR3, the DNA is TGCGCCAGCAGCTTGGGGGGGCCGGGAAGGACTGAAGCTTTCTTT. Residues: CASSLGGPGRTEAFF.

There are many counts of this clonotype. This chain connects TRBV6-2 or TRBV6-3 to TRBJ2-7; 7 bases fit TRBD1. In germline, CDR1 is MNHEY, CDR2 SVGEGT. The CDR3 length is 15 residues. With V trimmed by 4 bases and J by 0 bases, 6 bases remained unmatched. CDR3: CASSFTGASSYEQYF. Written as DNA, the CDR3 is TGTGCCAGCAGTTTTACAGGGGCGAGCTCCTACGAGCAGTACTTC.